This entry describes one TCR beta chain. As processed by the authors: Scientists estimated how many nucleated cells there were by amplifying reference gene primers. Repertoires were generated with immunoSEQ multiplex PCR, while TCRdb's copy carries only in-frame clones and drops some. That table supplies the V and J calls and clone size; D and trimming were determined from the DNA. In the table there are about 190,000 clones, 80% to 85% of which are singletons. The data were taken from a study of blood T cell repertoires in COVID-19. Overall study context: Acute and convalescent COVID-19 specimens originated in the United States, Italy and Spain.

This CDR3 spans 13 amino acids. V was cut by 4 bases and J by 1 base, with 8 bases left in between. Germline CDR1 and CDR2: MNHEY and SVGAGI. Source material: peripheral blood. The sequence was obtained from a human donor in a cohort sampled during active COVID-19. The chain links TRBV6-5 to TRBJ2-7; tentative D call: TRBD2 (5 bases). The CDR3 spells CASSSRDSYEQYF. CDR3 DNA sequence: TGTGCCAGCAGTTCCCGGGATTCCTACGAGCAGTACTTC.